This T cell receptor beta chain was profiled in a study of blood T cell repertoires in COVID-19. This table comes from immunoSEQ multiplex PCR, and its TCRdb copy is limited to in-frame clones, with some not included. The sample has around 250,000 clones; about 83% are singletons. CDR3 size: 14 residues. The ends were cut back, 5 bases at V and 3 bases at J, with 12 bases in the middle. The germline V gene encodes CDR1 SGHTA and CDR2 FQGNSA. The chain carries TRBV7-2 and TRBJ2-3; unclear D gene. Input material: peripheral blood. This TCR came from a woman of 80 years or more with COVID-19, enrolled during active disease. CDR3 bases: TGTGCCAGCAGCCCTCCCCCCCAGACAGATACGCAGTATTTT. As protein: CASSPPPQTDTQYF. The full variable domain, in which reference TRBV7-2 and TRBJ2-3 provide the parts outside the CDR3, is GAGVSQSPSNKVTEKGKDVELRCDPISGHTALYWYRQSLGQGLEFLIYFQGNSAPDKSGLPSDRFSAERTGGSVSTLTIQRTQQEDSAVYLCASSPPPQTDTQYFGPGTRLTVL.